These 6 T cell receptor beta chains originate from one sample sequenced in a study of Ad26.COV2.S vaccination and SARS-CoV-2 variants. Some clones are missing from TCRdb's copy, which holds only in-frame ones; the method was immunoSEQ multiplex PCR. The sample shows about 350,000 clones, about 89% of them seen only once. Regarding treatment: around 19 received Ad26.COV2.S at low or high dose, single or two shots; 5 received placebo; per-sample allocation not given. At day 63 after the first vaccine or placebo injection, samples were drawn. Sequenced material: peripheral blood, taken in a trial of Ad26.COV2.S vaccine versus placebo. These receptors originate from a person aged 18-65 years who received the Ad26.COV2.S COVID-19 vaccine or a placebo.

The V gene is TRBV6-1, the J gene TRBJ1-4; 7 positions match TRBD1. This CDR3 has 16 amino acids. Germline V gene sequence: CDR1 MNHNS, CDR2 SASEGT. Trimming cost V 1 base and J 0 bases; bases outside gene matches: 2. The CDR3 loop is CASSEGQGTTNEKLFF. CDR3 coding DNA: TGTGCCAGCAGTGAAGGACAGGGAACAACTAATGAAAAACTGTTTTTT.

The V and J genes are TRBV29-1 and TRBJ2-3; D is perhaps TRBD1 (5 bases). Germline assignment: CDR1 SQVTM and CDR2 ANQGSEA. The CDR3 loop spans 14 amino acids. V was clipped by 4 bases and J by 2 bases, with 13 bases between them. This CDR3 reads CSVVHRTYTDTQYF. Written as DNA, the CDR3 is TGCAGCGTTGTGCACAGGACCTACACAGATACGCAGTATTTT.

The chain employs TRBV7-8 and TRBJ2-7, with D unclear. Germline CDR1 SGHVS, CDR2 FQNEAQ. The CDR3 length is 15 residues. Trimming took off 1 base at V and 1 base at J, with 11 bases between the two ends. CDR3 coding DNA: TGTGCCAGCAGCTTAGTAACCATTTCATCCTACGAGCAGTACTTC. Its translation is CASSLVTISSYEQYF.

The chain is built from TRBV7-2 and TRBJ2-1; TRBD2 agrees at 11 bases. The CDR3 is 15 residues long. Per germline, CDR1 SGHTA and CDR2 FQGNSA. The junction had 6 bases not matched to a gene; V was cut back by 5 bases and J by 6 bases. CDR3 nucleotide sequence: TGTGCCAGCAGCACGACTAGCGGGGAGCTCAATGAGCAGTTCTTC. Translating gives CASSTTSGELNEQFF.

The chain recombines TRBV5-6 with TRBJ1-2, with D perhaps TRBD1 (5 bases). The V end lost 6 bases, the J end lost 4 bases, and 19 bases lay between the germline ends. CDR3 size: 15 residues. Per the germline V gene, CDR1 is SGHDT and CDR2 is YYEEEE. The CDR3 sequence is CASTHLAGEIYGYTF. In DNA form, the CDR3 reads TGTGCCAGCACTCACCTCGCGGGGGAGATCTATGGCTACACCTTC.

The CDR3, as DNA: TGCGCCAGCAGTGAGAATGGGGCCAACGTCCTGACTTTC. It codes for CASSENGANVLTF. This sequence joins TRBV10-1 and TRBJ2-6, with D hard to call. The CDR3 loop spans 13 amino acids. Germline V gene data show CDR1 as WNHNN and CDR2 as SYGVQD (reference sequence). V was pared by 2 bases and J by 3 bases, with 2 bases between.